These 18 T cell receptor beta chains were all obtained from the same sample, sequenced in a study of memory CD4+ T cells and cytomegalovirus serostatus. Single viable CD3+CD4+CD8-CD45RO+ cells were sorted as the memory CD4+ T cells. Data came from immunoSEQ multiplex PCR; TCRdb stores just in-frame clones and leaves some out. Altogether 45,000 or so clones are present, around three quarters being singletons, with the ten largest covering approximately 1.2%. Sample: memory CD4+ T cells from blood. All receptors derive from an adult in good health and CMV-seronegative.

This clone occurred a few times. This chain joins TRBV4-1 and TRBJ2-3; 9 bases agree with TRBD1. Germline lookup yields CDR1 MGHRA and CDR2 YSYEKL. The CDR3 is 17 residues long. V gave up 3 bases and J gave up 3 bases; unmatched junction bases: 10. The CDR3, as DNA: TGCGCCAGCAGCCAGGCGAGCTACAGGGGGCGGACAGATACGCAGTATTTT. Translated: CASSQASYRGRTDTQYF.

V usage is TRBV7-9 and J usage is TRBJ2-6; D possibly corresponds to TRBD2 (6 bases). Trimming stripped 4 bases from V and 1 base from J, with 8 bases between. The CDR3 has 15 amino acids. CDR1 and CDR2 (germline): SEHNR, FQNEAQ (reference sequence). DNA of the CDR3: TGTGCCAGCAGCTGGGGGGTTTCTGGGGCCAACGTCCTGACTTTC. Protein: CASSWGVSGANVLTF.

The chain carries TRBV29-1 and TRBJ1-1, with D hard to call. CDR1 and CDR2 from the germline V gene are SQVTM and ANQGSEA. Trimming left V 2 bases short and J 9 bases short, with 10 bases between. The CDR3 totals 11 residues. CDR3 coding DNA: TGCAGCGTTGAATTGGGTGGTAAAGCTTTCTTT. This encodes CSVELGGKAFF.

The CDR3 DNA is TGTGCCAGCAGCACCCGCCCGGGACAGGGAGAGACCCAGTACTTC. Translated, it gives CASSTRPGQGETQYF. The V call is TRBV9, the J call TRBJ2-5, with 9 nucleotides matching TRBD1. The trim removed 4 bases at V and 4 bases at J, leaving 8 bases unmatched. CDR3 length: 15 residues. Germline CDR1 and CDR2: SGDLS and YYNGEE.

The chain uses TRBV5-6 and TRBJ2-6; the D gene could be TRBD1 or TRBD2 (5 bases each). Germline loops: CDR1 SGHDT, CDR2 YYEEEE. The CDR3 runs to 16 residues. Between the trimmed V and J ends, which lost 4 bases and 3 bases, there was a span of 14 bases. The DNA of the CDR3 is TGTGCCAGCAGCGCGGGCACAGGAAGTGGGGCCAACGTCCTGACTTTC. Encoded protein: CASSAGTGSGANVLTF.

V gene TRBV6-6 combines with J gene TRBJ2-5; D is uncertain. Judging by the DNA end, TRBJ2-7 fits better; the J call may be wrong. CDR1 is MNHNY and CDR2 is SVGAGI in the germline V gene (reference sequence). This CDR3 comprises 13 residues. The CDR3 region has the DNA TGTGCCAGCAGTGAGCCCGGTCTGTACGAGCAGTACTTC. This codes for CASSEPGLYEQYF.

The CDR3 DNA reads TGTGCCAGCTCACTTCCAGGGTTAAACGAGCAGTACTTC. As protein: CASSLPGLNEQYF. The chain recombines TRBV18 with TRBJ2-7; a weak D match, TRBD1 (5 bases). V was clipped by 4 bases and J by 5 bases, with 12 bases between them. The CDR3 has 13 amino acids. CDR1 is KGHSH, CDR2 LQKENI, per germline.

J is TRBJ2-5 and V is TRBV2; TRBD2 matches 12 bases. Germline CDR1 and CDR2: SNHLY and FYNNEI. V dropped 8 bases and J dropped 4; count of bases not matched to a gene: 2. This CDR3 comprises 13 residues. This chain's CDR3 is CASGGLAGETQYF. The DNA of the CDR3 is TGTGCCAGCGGGGGACTAGCGGGAGAGACCCAGTACTTC.

The rearrangement links TRBV15 to TRBJ1-2; D not certain. V was trimmed by 0 bases and J by 2 bases, leaving 10 bases between them. Germline CDR1 and CDR2: LNHNV and YYDKDF (reference sequence). This CDR3 spans 15 amino acids. CDR3 sequence: CATSRDTSHNYGYTF. The CDR3 DNA follows: TGTGCCACCAGCAGAGACACCTCGCACAACTATGGCTACACCTTC. Based on the CDR3 plus reference TRBV15 and TRBJ1-2, the full variable domain is DAMVIQNPRYQVTQFGKPVTLSCSQTLNHNVMYWYQQKSSQAPKLLFHYYDKDFNNEADTPDNFQSRRPNTSFCFLDIRSPGLGDTAMYLCATSRDTSHNYGYTFGSGTRLTVV.

The gene calls are TRBV20-1 and TRBJ2-3, with D hard to call. Germline V lookup: CDR1 DFQATT, CDR2 SNEGSKA (reference sequence). Trimming took 6 bases from V and 6 from J, leaving 10 bases between them. This CDR3 spans 11 amino acids. The CDR3 sequence: CSAGPEDTQYF. CDR3 sequence (DNA): TGCAGTGCCGGGCCCGAGGATACGCAGTATTTT.

The chain couples TRBV7-9 to TRBJ2-7; perhaps TRBD2 as D (6 bases). This CDR3 region has 12 residues. From germline, CDR1 is SEHNR and CDR2 FQNEAQ (reference sequence). V was trimmed by 0 bases and J by 7 bases, leaving 7 bases between them. The CDR3 DNA sequence: TGTGCCAGCAGCTTAGCCGCGGGGGAGCAGTACTTC. Protein product: CASSLAAGEQYF.

This chain joins TRBV5-1 and TRBJ2-3; 7 nucleotides align to TRBD2. Looked up from germline, CDR1 is SGHRS and CDR2 is YFSETQ. This CDR3 comprises 14 residues. V trimming: 7 bases; J trimming: 1 base; junction bases outside the gene matches: 6. As DNA, the CDR3 is TGCGCCAGCGGGCCAACTAGCGGCACAGATACGCAGTATTTT. Amino acids: CASGPTSGTDTQYF.

V usage is TRBV5-5 and J usage is TRBJ2-7; weak D call: TRBD2 (7 bases). V dropped 2 bases and J dropped 2 bases, with 11 bases sitting between them. The CDR3 covers 14 residues. Per germline, CDR1 SGHKS and CDR2 YYEKEE (reference sequence). The CDR3 DNA reads as TGTGCCAGCAGCTTCTCGGGGGGCCCCTACGAGCAGTACTTC. Its protein is CASSFSGGPYEQYF.

This rearrangement joins TRBV28 to TRBJ1-5, with 10 positions matching TRBD1. This CDR3 contains 17 residues. The germline CDR1 and CDR2 sequences are MDHEN and SYDVKM. The junction had 10 bases not matched to a gene; V was cut back by 6 bases and J by 2 bases. The CDR3 loop is CASRVLGQGIGNQPQHF. In nucleotides, the CDR3 is TGTGCCAGCAGAGTTCTGGGACAGGGGATTGGCAATCAGCCCCAGCATTTT. The whole variable domain, remainder taken from reference TRBV28 and TRBJ1-5, is DVKVTQSSRYLVKRTGEKVFLECVQDMDHENMFWYRQDPGLGLRLIYFSYDVKMKEKGDIPEGYSVSREKKERFSLILESASTNQTSMYLCASRVLGQGIGNQPQHFGDGTRLSIL.

This clone was picked up one time. The rearrangement uses TRBV16 and TRBJ1-1; TRBD1 agrees at 8 bases. CDR1 is KGHSY and CDR2 is FQNENV in the germline V gene. This CDR3 is 14 amino acids long. V lost 5 bases and J lost 11; bases outside the gene matches: 13. CDR3 in DNA: TGTGCCAGCAGCGGGCCCCGACAGGGGAGGGTCGCTTTCTTT. Translated: CASSGPRQGRVAFF.

The chain couples TRBV7-9 to TRBJ2-2; 7 positions agree with TRBD1. There are 15 residues in the CDR3. CDR1 is SEHNR, CDR2 FQNEAQ, per germline (reference sequence). V was pared by 6 bases and J by 1 base, with 5 bases of the junction left unmatched. As DNA, the CDR3 is TGTGCCAGCAGTCAGCGACAGGGGAACACCGGGGAGCTGTTTTTT. Protein sequence: CASSQRQGNTGELFF.

In its sample, this clone was seen once. The chain uses TRBV5-5 and TRBJ2-7, with a tentative D call TRBD1 (6 bases). The V end lost 4 bases, the J end lost 4 bases, and 15 bases lay between the germline ends. Germline assignment: CDR1 SGHKS and CDR2 YYEKEE (reference sequence). The CDR3 consists of 14 residues. CDR3 in amino acids: CASSQRSQGYEQYF. The CDR3 DNA sequence: TGTGCCAGCAGCCAGAGGAGCCAGGGGTACGAGCAGTACTTC.

This clone was observed once. The chain uses TRBV19 and TRBJ1-5; D is possibly TRBD1 (6 bases). The CDR3 has 13 residues. V gave up 5 bases and J gave up 6 bases, with 11 bases separating them. CDR1 and CDR2 (germline): LNHDA, SQIVND (reference sequence). CDR3 DNA sequence: TGTGCCAGTAGTGCGGGGGGCGGTCAGCCCCAGCATTTT. Translating it yields CASSAGGGQPQHF.